Below, one TCR beta chain is given with its context. The entry originates in a study of blood T cell repertoires in COVID-19. Assay used: immunoSEQ multiplex PCR; TCRdb lists only in-frame clones, some missing. The data show approximately 77,000 clones, around 80% seen once. The source of this sequence is a woman in her sixties or seventies with acute or convalescent COVID-19. Source material: peripheral blood.

The CDR3 DNA sequence: TGTGCCAGCAGCTTAAGCCCAGGGGGCGCAAATAATTCACCCCTCCACTTT. This codes for CASSLSPGGANNSPLHF. The chain carries TRBV7-9 and TRBJ1-6; 8 bases align to TRBD1. Germline V gene lookup returns CDR1 SEHNR and CDR2 FQNEAQ (reference sequence). Losses at the gene ends were 2 bases for V and 5 bases for J; bases not matched to a gene: 8. The CDR3 contains 17 residues.